This passage covers 31 T cell receptor beta chains from one sample sequenced in a study of OX40 agonist ivuxolimab in advanced cancers. Profiling relied on immunoSEQ multiplex PCR, and the TCRdb table lists in-frame clones only, not all of them. The table records roughly 65,000 clones, just under 85% of them present only once. The sequencing here drew on CD4+ or CD8+ T cells sorted from blood, taken in a trial of the OX40 agonist ivuxolimab. The receptors stem from an adult with an advanced solid tumor such as melanoma, head and neck, liver or kidney cancer.

The J gene is TRBJ2-2, the V gene TRBV7-8; TRBD1 might be the D (6 bases). Germline V CDR1 and CDR2: SGHVS, FQNEAQ. This CDR3 has 15 residues. The ends were cut back, 1 base at V and 6 bases at J, with 12 bases in the middle. The CDR3 DNA follows: TGTGCCAGCAGCTTAGGGCGACAGGACGCCGGGGAGCTGTTTTTT. It encodes CASSLGRQDAGELFF.

The chain combines TRBV19 with TRBJ2-2; D remains ambiguous. CDR3 length: 13 residues. V dropped 0 bases and J dropped 7 bases, with 6 bases sitting between them. Germline-derived CDR1 and CDR2 are LNHDA and SQIVND (reference sequence). CDR3 protein: CASSIDLGGELFF. For the CDR3, the DNA is TGTGCCAGTAGTATAGATCTAGGCGGGGAGCTGTTTTTT.

With regard to this clone: A read error may produce the germline difference seen at one junction end. The chain combines TRBV7-7 with TRBJ2-3; a possible D gene is TRBD1 (6 bases). Germline CDR1 SSHAT, CDR2 FNYEAQ (reference sequence). The CDR3 is made up of 14 amino acids. The CDR3 is CASSLHRETDTQYF. The CDR3 DNA reads as TGTGCTAGCAGCCTTCACAGGGAAACAGATACGCAGTATTTT.

This rearrangement joins TRBV2 to TRBJ2-1, with D perhaps TRBD2 (6 bases). V lost 3 bases to trimming and J lost 5 bases, with 8 bases between them. Germline CDR1 is SNHLY and CDR2 is FYNNEI. The length of the CDR3 is 13 residues. In DNA form, the CDR3 reads TGTGCCAGCAGTGAGGGACTCAACAATGAGCAGTTCTTC. Its translation: CASSEGLNNEQFF. Full variable domain (missing parts from reference TRBV2 and TRBJ2-1): EPEVTQTPSHQVTQMGQEVILRCVPISNHLYFYWYRQILGQKVEFLVSFYNNEISEKSEIFDDQFSVERPDGSNFTLKIRSTKLEDSAMYFCASSEGLNNEQFFGPGTRLTVL.

This rearrangement joins TRBV7-2 to TRBJ2-5, with D perhaps being TRBD1 or TRBD2 (5 bases each). The end of the DNA aligns better with TRBJ2-7, so the J call may be wrong. The germline CDR1 and CDR2 sequences are SGHTA and FQGNSA. CDR3 size: 13 residues. Here the CDR3 DNA reads TGTGCCAGCAGCTTTGGGGGAGCCTACGAGCAGTACTTC. This codes for CASSFGGAYEQYF.

The V and J genes are TRBV18 and TRBJ2-1, with TRBD2 as a possible D gene (6 bases). V gave up 1 base and J gave up 7 bases, with 14 bases separating them. CDR1 and CDR2 (germline): KGHSH, LQKENI. The length of the CDR3 is 15 residues. CDR3 in amino acids: CASSPLADEPNEQFF. In DNA, the CDR3 is TGTGCCAGCTCACCACTAGCGGATGAACCAAATGAGCAGTTCTTC.

Only one count was recorded for this clone. The V and J genes are TRBV5-1 and TRBJ2-2; 13 nucleotides line up with TRBD2. The V segment lost 4 bases and the J segment 4 bases; nucleotides outside the gene matches: 4. Per the germline V gene, CDR1 is SGHRS and CDR2 is YFSETQ. CDR3 size: 16 residues. The CDR3 is CASSTGLAGVTGELFF. CDR3 coding DNA: TGCGCCAGCAGCACAGGACTAGCGGGAGTCACCGGGGAGCTGTTTTTT. Drawing the rest from reference TRBV5-1 and TRBJ2-2, the complete variable domain is KAGVTQTPRYLIKTRGQQVTLSCSPISGHRSVSWYQQTPGQGLQFLFEYFSETQRNKGNFPGRFSGRQFSNSRSEMNVSTLELGDSALYLCASSTGLAGVTGELFFGEGSRLTVL.

The chain is built from TRBV11-2 and TRBJ2-5; 8 nucleotides match TRBD2. This CDR3 comprises 15 residues. CDR1 is SGHAT and CDR2 is FQNNGV in the germline V gene. The trim removed 1 base at V and 5 bases at J, leaving 6 bases unmatched. This CDR3 is CASSLAGGPYETQYF. The CDR3 DNA reads TGTGCCAGCAGCTTAGCGGGAGGGCCGTATGAGACCCAGTACTTC.

The chain combines TRBV5-5 with TRBJ2-7, with 8 bases that match TRBD1. The junction had 8 bases not matched to a gene; V was cut back by 3 bases and J by 0 bases. This CDR3 has 16 residues. The V gene's germline CDR1 is SGHKS and CDR2 YYEKEE (reference sequence). For the CDR3, the DNA is TGTGCCAGCAGCTCCCGGACAGGGCTAAGCTCCTACGAGCAGTACTTC. It is translated as CASSSRTGLSSYEQYF.

This clone has a single count. This rearrangement joins TRBV2 to TRBJ2-7, with 11 bases fitting TRBD1. The V and J ends lost 7 bases and 7 bases, in that order; junction bases with no gene match: 12. The CDR3 contains 15 residues. CDR1 and CDR2 from the germline V gene are SNHLY and FYNNEI. Here the CDR3 reads CASIPPGQGAGEQYF. The CDR3, as DNA: TGTGCCAGCATTCCCCCTGGACAGGGGGCAGGAGAGCAGTACTTC.

The chain links TRBV5-1 to TRBJ2-3; no reliable D call. V was shortened by 0 bases and J by 0 bases, with 11 bases between the two germline ends. The CDR3 contains 16 residues. CDR1 SGHRS and CDR2 YFSETQ come from the germline V gene. The CDR3 coding sequence is TGCGCCAGCAGCTTGGTGGCGGCGGCGAGCACAGATACGCAGTATTTT. Amino acids: CASSLVAAASTDTQYF.

This clone was observed a handful of times. V and J are TRBV5-1 and TRBJ2-1, with D perhaps matching TRBD2 (6 bases). The V gene lost 6 bases and the J gene lost 4 bases, with 17 bases spanning the gap. Germline V gene lookup returns CDR1 SGHRS and CDR2 YFSETQ. CDR3 size: 15 residues. CDR3 bases: TGCGCCAGCATCCCAGATGCGGGAATATACAATGAGCAGTTCTTC. Translating it yields CASIPDAGIYNEQFF. Based on the CDR3 plus reference TRBV5-1 and TRBJ2-1, the full variable domain is KAGVTQTPRYLIKTRGQQVTLSCSPISGHRSVSWYQQTPGQGLQFLFEYFSETQRNKGNFPGRFSGRQFSNSRSEMNVSTLELGDSALYLCASIPDAGIYNEQFFGPGTRLTVL.

The rearrangement links TRBV6-1 to TRBJ2-1; D not certain. The V and J ends lost 6 bases and 8 bases respectively, with 11 bases between them. Germline lookup yields CDR1 MNHNS and CDR2 SASEGT. The CDR3 is 12 residues long. The CDR3, as DNA: TGTGCCAGCAGCGCTACCCAGGATGAGCAGTTCTTC. The encoded protein is CASSATQDEQFF.

This clone was found once. The chain joins TRBV7-8 to TRBJ2-7, with a possible D match to TRBD2 (5 bases). There are 14 residues in the CDR3. V lost 5 bases and J lost 2, with 13 bases in between. Germline V CDR1 and CDR2: SGHVS, FQNEAQ. The CDR3 loop is CASSGRGGAYEQYF. CDR3 nucleotides: TGTGCCAGCAGCGGCCGGGGTGGTGCCTACGAGCAGTACTTC.

This clone was found once. The rearrangement links TRBV6-6 to TRBJ1-5; D perhaps matches TRBD1 (5 bases). Trimming removed 8 bases from V and 0 bases from J, with 17 bases in between. Germline CDR1 and CDR2: MNHNY and SVGAGI (reference sequence). This CDR3 has 16 residues. The CDR3 spells CASLPTGQNSNQPQHF. The DNA of the CDR3 is TGTGCCAGCCTCCCAACAGGTCAAAATAGCAATCAGCCCCAGCATTTT.

The gene calls are TRBV19 and TRBJ2-3, with D uncertain. V was clipped by 10 bases and J by 2 bases, with 16 bases between them. The CDR3 runs 14 residues. Germline V gene lookup returns CDR1 LNHDA and CDR2 SQIVND (reference sequence). The CDR3: CATADARTTDTQYF. The CDR3 bases are TGTGCCACCGCGGACGCCCGGACCACAGATACGCAGTATTTT.

The gene calls are TRBV4-2 and TRBJ2-1; D remains unclear. The CDR3 is 12 amino acids. Germline assignment: CDR1 LGHNA and CDR2 YNFKEQ. Trimming shortened V by 5 bases and J by 6 bases, and 8 bases separated the two germline ends. The CDR3: CASSVHLNEQFF. DNA for the CDR3: TGTGCCAGCAGCGTCCACCTCAATGAGCAGTTCTTC.

The chain recombines TRBV28 with TRBJ2-3; unclear D gene. From germline, CDR1 is MDHEN and CDR2 SYDVKM. The CDR3 totals 16 residues. The V end was cut by 4 bases, the J end by 0 bases, with 14 bases between. CDR3 loop: CASSSPRAISTDTQYF. The CDR3 coding sequence is TGTGCCAGCAGTTCCCCAAGAGCGATTAGCACAGATACGCAGTATTTT.

V usage is TRBV7-3 and J usage is TRBJ2-7, with TRBD2 identical over 9 bases. Germline CDR1 is SGHTA and CDR2 is FQGTGA. The CDR3 extends over 15 amino acids. V gave up 0 bases and J gave up 5 bases; unmatched junction bases: 5. CDR3 sequence reads: CASSLTGTSRDEQYF. As DNA, the CDR3 is TGTGCCAGCAGCTTAACGGGGACTAGCCGCGACGAGCAGTACTTC. The full variable domain, completed using reference TRBV7-3 and TRBJ2-7, is GAGVSQTPSNKVTEKGKYVELRCDPISGHTALYWYRQSLGQGPEFLIYFQGTGAADDSGLPNDRFFAVRPEGSVSTLKIQRTERGDSAVYLCASSLTGTSRDEQYFGPGTRLTVT.

Written as DNA, the CDR3 is TGTGCCAGCAGCTTAGGTGGGGACGGATCTAACTATGGCTACACCTTC. Translated: CASSLGGDGSNYGYTF. The chain combines TRBV7-2 with TRBJ1-2; D perhaps matches TRBD1 (5 bases). This CDR3 has 16 residues. Germline CDR1 and CDR2: SGHTA and FQGNSA. V dropped 1 base and J dropped 0 bases, with 12 bases sitting between them.

V is TRBV5-1 and J is TRBJ2-3; D is ambiguous. V lost 0 bases and J 0 bases, leaving 11 bases between the germline ends. CDR1 is SGHRS and CDR2 is YFSETQ in the germline V gene. CDR3 size: 16 residues. The CDR3 DNA follows: TGCGCCAGCAGCTTGGCCACCGGGCCTAGCACAGATACGCAGTATTTT. It yields the protein CASSLATGPSTDTQYF.

The chain is built from TRBV5-1 and TRBJ1-1; TRBD1 is a possible D gene (6 bases). The V gene lost 3 bases and the J gene lost 7 bases, with 13 bases spanning the gap. This CDR3 region has 13 residues. From germline, CDR1 is SGHRS and CDR2 YFSETQ. CDR3 region: CASSSRGDGEAFF. The CDR3 bases are TGCGCCAGCAGCTCGAGGGGGGATGGTGAAGCTTTCTTT.

To note about this clone: Other DNA sequences in the same sample also yield this CDR3. The rearrangement uses TRBV6-5 and TRBJ2-1; D might be TRBD2 (6 bases). The V end lost 10 bases, the J end lost 4 bases, and 11 bases lay between the germline ends. The CDR3 extends over 12 amino acids. Germline V gives CDR1 MNHEY, CDR2 SVGAGI. The DNA for the CDR3 is TGTGCCACCACCGCGGGGTACAATGAGCAGTTCTTC. It translates to CATTAGYNEQFF.

The chain uses TRBV5-4 and TRBJ2-2; 9 bases agree with TRBD1. Germline-derived CDR1 and CDR2 are SGHNT and YYREEE (reference sequence). The CDR3 spans 16 residues. V lost 2 bases to trimming and J lost 5 bases; unmatched junction nucleotides: 7. This chain's CDR3 is CASSLDRGSMTGELFF. The DNA for the CDR3 is TGTGCCAGCAGCTTAGACAGGGGGAGTATGACCGGGGAGCTGTTTTTT. Combining the CDR3 with reference TRBV5-4 and TRBJ2-2 gives the whole variable domain ETGVTQSPTHLIKTRGQQVTLRCSSQSGHNTVSWYQQALGQGPQFIFQYYREEENGRGNFPPRFSGLQFPNYSSELNVNALELDDSALYLCASSLDRGSMTGELFFGEGSRLTVL.

The chain couples TRBV7-6 to TRBJ2-5; D call uncertain. CDR1 and CDR2 from the germline V gene are SGHVS and FNYEAQ. V dropped 5 bases and J dropped 0 bases, with 10 bases sitting between them. The CDR3 has 14 amino acids. The CDR3 coding sequence is TGTGCCAGCAGCCGATCCAGTTACCAAGAGACCCAGTACTTC. This codes for CASSRSSYQETQYF.

This rearrangement joins TRBV15 to TRBJ1-3, with 7 bases matching TRBD1. Germline-derived CDR1 and CDR2 are LNHNV and YYDKDF (reference sequence). This CDR3 is 14 amino acids long. The V gene end was trimmed by 5 bases and the J gene end by 4 bases; junction bases not matched to a gene: 5. CDR3 nucleotide sequence: TGTGCCACCAGCCTCGACAGGGCGGGAAACACCATATATTTT. Amino acids: CATSLDRAGNTIYF.

The rearrangement links TRBV28 to TRBJ2-2, with unresolved D. Trimming took 2 bases from V and 4 from J, leaving 2 bases between them. The germline gives CDR1 MDHEN, CDR2 SYDVKM. This CDR3 is 12 amino acids long. CDR3 nucleotides: TGTGCCAGCAGTTTACTCACCGGGGAGCTGTTTTTT. Its protein product is CASSLLTGELFF.

This clone was detected once. The chain uses TRBV10-3 and TRBJ2-3, with 10 bases lining up with TRBD2. The germline V gene encodes CDR1 ENHRY and CDR2 SYGVKD. J gave up 5 bases and V 0 bases, and 8 bases lay outside the gene matches. The CDR3 runs to 17 residues. The CDR3 here is CAISESTSGERIDTQYF. The CDR3 bases are TGTGCCATCAGTGAGTCTACTAGCGGGGAGCGGATAGATACGCAGTATTTT.

The chain combines TRBV5-1 with TRBJ2-3; D is uncertain. The V end lost 3 bases, the J end lost 2 bases, and 10 bases lay between the germline ends. CDR3 length: 14 amino acids. Germline V gene lookup returns CDR1 SGHRS and CDR2 YFSETQ. CDR3 protein: CASSSPANTDTQYF. DNA for the CDR3: TGCGCCAGCAGCTCCCCGGCCAACACAGATACGCAGTATTTT. The entire variable domain, with the rest obtained from reference TRBV5-1 and TRBJ2-3, is as follows: KAGVTQTPRYLIKTRGQQVTLSCSPISGHRSVSWYQQTPGQGLQFLFEYFSETQRNKGNFPGRFSGRQFSNSRSEMNVSTLELGDSALYLCASSSPANTDTQYFGPGTRLTVL.

The rearrangement joins TRBV10-2 to TRBJ2-5; 11 nucleotides agree with TRBD2. V trimming: 3 bases; J trimming: 4 bases; junction bases outside the gene matches: 4. The germline V gene encodes CDR1 WSHSY and CDR2 SAAADI. CDR3 length: 15 residues. CDR3: CASSDSLAGGETQYF. The CDR3, as DNA: TGCGCCAGCAGTGACAGCCTAGCGGGAGGAGAGACCCAGTACTTC.

The V gene is TRBV5-1, the J gene TRBJ2-5; 7 bases agree with TRBD1. The CDR3 is 15 residues long. Germline V lookup: CDR1 SGHRS, CDR2 YFSETQ. V shed 3 bases and J 4 bases; nucleotides not matched to a gene: 9. Written as DNA, the CDR3 is TGCGCCAGCAGCTGGTCCAGGGGGTTCGGAGAGACCCAGTACTTC. Translation: CASSWSRGFGETQYF.